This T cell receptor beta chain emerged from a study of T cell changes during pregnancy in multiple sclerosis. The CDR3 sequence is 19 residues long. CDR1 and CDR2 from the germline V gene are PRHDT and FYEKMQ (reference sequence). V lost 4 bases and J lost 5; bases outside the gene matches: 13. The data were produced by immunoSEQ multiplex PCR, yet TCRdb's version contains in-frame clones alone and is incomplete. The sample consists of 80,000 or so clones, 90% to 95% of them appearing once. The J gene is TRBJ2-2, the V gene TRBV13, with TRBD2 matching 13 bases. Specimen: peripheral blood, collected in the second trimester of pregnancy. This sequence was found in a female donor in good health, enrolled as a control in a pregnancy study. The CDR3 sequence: CASSSIRGLAGELTGELFF. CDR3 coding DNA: TGTGCCAGCAGCTCAATACGCGGACTAGCGGGAGAATTGACCGGGGAGCTGTTTTTT.